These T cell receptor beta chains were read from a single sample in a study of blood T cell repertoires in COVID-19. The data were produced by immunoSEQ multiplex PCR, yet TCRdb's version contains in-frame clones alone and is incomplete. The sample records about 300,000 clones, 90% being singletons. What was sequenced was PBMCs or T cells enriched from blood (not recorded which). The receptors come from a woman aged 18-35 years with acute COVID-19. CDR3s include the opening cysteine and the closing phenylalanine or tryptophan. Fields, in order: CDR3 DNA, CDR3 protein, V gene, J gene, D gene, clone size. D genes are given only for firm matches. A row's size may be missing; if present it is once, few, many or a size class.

cdr3_nt: TGTGCCACCAGTGCTTGGGACTCGGGAAAACTGTTTTTT
cdr3_aa: CATSAWDSGKLFF
v_call: TRBV24-1
j_call: TRBJ1-4
d_call: -
clone_size: once

cdr3_nt: TGTGCCAGCCAGTACAATTCACCCCTCCACTTT
cdr3_aa: CASQYNSPLHF
v_call: TRBV2
j_call: TRBJ1-6
d_call: -
clone_size: -

cdr3_nt: TGTGCCAGCAATAAACAGGGATTTTCTGAAGCTTTCTTT
cdr3_aa: CASNKQGFSEAFF
v_call: TRBV21-1
j_call: TRBJ1-1
d_call: -
clone_size: -

cdr3_nt: TGTGCCAGCTCACCCCCGGACACCCCGGGCTTCACCGGGGAGCTGTTTTTT
cdr3_aa: CASSPPDTPGFTGELFF
v_call: TRBV18
j_call: TRBJ2-2
d_call: -
clone_size: -

cdr3_nt: TGCAGCGTCCAAAGGGCCGGGGATGAAGCTTTCTTT
cdr3_aa: CSVQRAGDEAFF
v_call: TRBV29-1
j_call: TRBJ1-1
d_call: -
clone_size: -

cdr3_nt: TGTGCCAGCAGCTCCTTTCCCACGGGACAGGGGATAGGTGAAAAACTGTTTTTT
cdr3_aa: CASSSFPTGQGIGEKLFF
v_call: TRBV5-5
j_call: TRBJ1-4
d_call: TRBD1
clone_size: -

cdr3_nt: TGTGCCAGCAGCGTAGCGGGGGAATCCTACAATGAGCAGTTCTTC
cdr3_aa: CASSVAGESYNEQFF
v_call: TRBV9
j_call: TRBJ2-1
d_call: -
clone_size: -

cdr3_nt: TGTGCCAGCAGAGGGGCAGGGACATCGGAGAACACTGAAGCTTTCTTT
cdr3_aa: CASRGAGTSENTEAFF
v_call: TRBV27
j_call: TRBJ1-1
d_call: -
clone_size: -

cdr3_nt: TGTGCCAGCAGTTTAAGGACAGGGTTGTCGGGAGGCTACACCTTC
cdr3_aa: CASSLRTGLSGGYTF
v_call: TRBV28
j_call: TRBJ1-2
d_call: TRBD1
clone_size: few

cdr3_nt: TGTGCCAGCAGCCAAGCCCCACAGGGGGCAGAGACCCAGTACTTC
cdr3_aa: CASSQAPQGAETQYF
v_call: TRBV3-1/TRBV3-2
j_call: TRBJ2-5
d_call: TRBD1
clone_size: -

cdr3_nt: TGTGCCAGCAGCGCTGGGACTAGCGGCTACGAGCAGTACTTC
cdr3_aa: CASSAGTSGYEQYF
v_call: TRBV9
j_call: TRBJ2-7
d_call: TRBD2
clone_size: -

cdr3_nt: TGTGCCAGCAGTTCGCTTTCTTTCGGACAGGTGGAGGGCCATGGCTACACCTTC
cdr3_aa: CASSSLSFGQVEGHGYTF
v_call: TRBV27
j_call: TRBJ1-2
d_call: TRBD1
clone_size: -

cdr3_nt: TGCGCCAGCAGCTCGGGACTAGCGGGGCCCCGCTCCTACAATGAGCAGTTCTTC
cdr3_aa: CASSSGLAGPRSYNEQFF
v_call: TRBV5-1
j_call: TRBJ2-1
d_call: TRBD2
clone_size: -

cdr3_nt: TGTGCCAGCAGCCGACTAGCGGGAGGGGTCACCGGGGAGCTGTTTTTT
cdr3_aa: CASSRLAGGVTGELFF
v_call: TRBV11-3
j_call: TRBJ2-2
d_call: TRBD2
clone_size: -

cdr3_nt: TGTGCCAGCAGCCCCGATGGGGGGGGCACTGAAGCTTTCTTT
cdr3_aa: CASSPDGGGTEAFF
v_call: TRBV5-6
j_call: TRBJ1-1
d_call: -
clone_size: -

cdr3_nt: TGTGCCAGCAGCTTAGGGACAGGGTGGCCCTATGGCTACACCTTC
cdr3_aa: CASSLGTGWPYGYTF
v_call: TRBV7-9
j_call: TRBJ1-2
d_call: TRBD1
clone_size: once

cdr3_nt: TGTGCCAGCAGCTTAAGGCAGGGGAATTCACCCCTCCACTTT
cdr3_aa: CASSLRQGNSPLHF
v_call: TRBV7-9
j_call: TRBJ1-6
d_call: -
clone_size: -

cdr3_nt: TGTGCCAGCGCGGCGGGACGATTAGATTCACCCCTCCACTTT
cdr3_aa: CASAAGRLDSPLHF
v_call: TRBV18
j_call: TRBJ1-6
d_call: -
clone_size: -

cdr3_nt: TGTGCCAGCAGCTTAGATCCTAATTGGGCCACCTTC
cdr3_aa: CASSLDPNWATF
v_call: TRBV11-2
j_call: TRBJ1-2
d_call: -
clone_size: -

cdr3_nt: TGCGCCAGCAGCTTGGACTGGGGAGGAAACACCTTC
cdr3_aa: CASSLDWGGNTF
v_call: TRBV5-1
j_call: TRBJ1-2
d_call: -
clone_size: -

cdr3_nt: TGTGCCAGCAGCCAAGTTGGGGACAGGCTTACGACCTACGAGCAGTACTTC
cdr3_aa: CASSQVGDRLTTYEQYF
v_call: TRBV3-1/TRBV3-2
j_call: TRBJ2-7
d_call: TRBD1
clone_size: few

cdr3_nt: TGTGCCAGCAGTTACTCGAGGTCAGGGGGCAACTATGGCTACACCTTC
cdr3_aa: CASSYSRSGGNYGYTF
v_call: TRBV6-5
j_call: TRBJ1-2
d_call: TRBD1
clone_size: -

cdr3_nt: TGTGCCAGCAGCCCCCGCGGGGGCGCTTTGGGATACTCCTACGAGCAGTACTTC
cdr3_aa: CASSPRGGALGYSYEQYF
v_call: TRBV5-6
j_call: TRBJ2-7
d_call: -
clone_size: -

cdr3_nt: TGTGCCAGCAGTCAAAACAGAGCTTTGAACACTGAAGCTTTCTTT
cdr3_aa: CASSQNRALNTEAFF
v_call: TRBV27
j_call: TRBJ1-1
d_call: -
clone_size: -

cdr3_nt: TGTGCCAGCAGTTTAACTCTCCTTGAGCAGTTCTTC
cdr3_aa: CASSLTLLEQFF
v_call: TRBV12-3/TRBV12-4
j_call: TRBJ2-1
d_call: -
clone_size: many

cdr3_nt: TGTGCCAGCAGCGCCCGGACAGATTGGAGCACTGAAGCTTTCTTT
cdr3_aa: CASSARTDWSTEAFF
v_call: TRBV7-2
j_call: TRBJ1-1
d_call: -
clone_size: -

cdr3_nt: TGCGCCAGCAGTGAGTTTCCGGGGAACACTGAAGCTTTCTTT
cdr3_aa: CASSEFPGNTEAFF
v_call: TRBV10-2
j_call: TRBJ1-1
d_call: -
clone_size: -

cdr3_nt: TGTGCCAGTAGGGGCGGCTATGGCTACACCTTC
cdr3_aa: CASRGGYGYTF
v_call: TRBV27
j_call: TRBJ1-2
d_call: -
clone_size: -

cdr3_nt: TGTGCCTTGGCGGGTACAGGGGGGTTTGGGGGCTACACCTTC
cdr3_aa: CALAGTGGFGGYTF
v_call: TRBV30
j_call: TRBJ1-2
d_call: TRBD1
clone_size: -

cdr3_nt: TGTGCCAGCAGCTTAAATAGGGACAGCCCCTACGAGCAGTACTTC
cdr3_aa: CASSLNRDSPYEQYF
v_call: TRBV7-2
j_call: TRBJ2-7
d_call: TRBD1
clone_size: -

cdr3_nt: TGTGCCAGCTCACCGAGCGGAAACAGGGGCGACTATGGCTACACCTTC
cdr3_aa: CASSPSGNRGDYGYTF
v_call: TRBV18
j_call: TRBJ1-2
d_call: TRBD1
clone_size: once

cdr3_nt: TGTGCCAGCAGTAGGCTTGGTCAACAGGGCGACTTCCTTGCAACTAATGAAAAACTGTTTTTT
cdr3_aa: CASSRLGQQGDFLATNEKLFF
v_call: TRBV27
j_call: TRBJ1-4
d_call: -
clone_size: -

cdr3_nt: TGTGCCACCTATTCCACAGATACGCAGTATTTT
cdr3_aa: CATYSTDTQYF
v_call: TRBV27
j_call: TRBJ2-3
d_call: -
clone_size: -

cdr3_nt: TGTGCCAGCAGCCAACAAACAGCCGGGGTAGGCTACACCTTC
cdr3_aa: CASSQQTAGVGYTF
v_call: TRBV14
j_call: TRBJ1-2
d_call: -
clone_size: -

cdr3_nt: TGTGCCAGTAGCCGAAGCGGACAGGGGAACACTGAAGCTTTCTTT
cdr3_aa: CASSRSGQGNTEAFF
v_call: TRBV19
j_call: TRBJ1-1
d_call: TRBD1
clone_size: -

cdr3_nt: TGTGCCAGCAGCTTAAGACTAGCGACTAACAATGAGCAGTTCTTC
cdr3_aa: CASSLRLATNNEQFF
v_call: TRBV11-2
j_call: TRBJ2-1
d_call: TRBD2
clone_size: -

cdr3_nt: TGTGCCAGCAGCCTTGAGGGGTGGGAGGGCACAGATACGCAGTATTTT
cdr3_aa: CASSLEGWEGTDTQYF
v_call: TRBV5-8
j_call: TRBJ2-3
d_call: -
clone_size: -

cdr3_nt: TGTGCCAGCAGCTCGGTAAGGGGACAGCCCCAGCATTTT
cdr3_aa: CASSSVRGQPQHF
v_call: TRBV13
j_call: TRBJ1-5
d_call: -
clone_size: -

cdr3_nt: TGTGCCAGTAGTGAGGACAGGGATGCCGCCGATGGCTACACCTTC
cdr3_aa: CASSEDRDAADGYTF
v_call: TRBV19
j_call: TRBJ1-2
d_call: TRBD1
clone_size: -

cdr3_nt: TGTGCCAGCAGCTTAGCCCGAGGGACTGAAGCTTTCTTT
cdr3_aa: CASSLARGTEAFF
v_call: TRBV11-3
j_call: TRBJ1-1
d_call: -
clone_size: -

cdr3_nt: TGCAGCGTTGAAGGATTCACTAGCAACCTTGTCAATGAGCAGTTCTTC
cdr3_aa: CSVEGFTSNLVNEQFF
v_call: TRBV29-1
j_call: TRBJ2-1
d_call: -
clone_size: -

cdr3_nt: TGTGCCAGTAGCGGCCTGGGACTAGCGGGGTTCTTGGAGACCCAGTACTTC
cdr3_aa: CASSGLGLAGFLETQYF
v_call: TRBV19
j_call: TRBJ2-5
d_call: TRBD2
clone_size: -

cdr3_nt: TGTGCCAGCAGTGCTTGGACAGGGGCGGGGGAAAAACTGTTTTTT
cdr3_aa: CASSAWTGAGEKLFF
v_call: TRBV25-1
j_call: TRBJ1-4
d_call: TRBD1
clone_size: -

cdr3_nt: TGTGCCAGCTCACCAGGACTAGCGCTTCACAATGAGCAGTTCTTC
cdr3_aa: CASSPGLALHNEQFF
v_call: TRBV18
j_call: TRBJ2-1
d_call: TRBD2
clone_size: -

cdr3_nt: TGTGCCGTGCCCGGGACTAGCCCCTACGAGCAGTACTTC
cdr3_aa: CAVPGTSPYEQYF
v_call: TRBV2
j_call: TRBJ2-7
d_call: TRBD2
clone_size: -

cdr3_nt: TGCAGCGTCCACATTTGGGGCAGGGGGCCGCAAGAGACCCAGTACTTC
cdr3_aa: CSVHIWGRGPQETQYF
v_call: TRBV29-1
j_call: TRBJ2-5
d_call: TRBD1
clone_size: -

cdr3_nt: TGTGCCAGTAGTATGCCCGGAGGGGGGGTAGCCAAAAACATTCAGTACTTC
cdr3_aa: CASSMPGGGVAKNIQYF
v_call: TRBV19
j_call: TRBJ2-4
d_call: -
clone_size: -

cdr3_nt: TGCGCCAGCAGCTTCGGGGGTCACAGACGCTACACTGAAGCTTTCTTT
cdr3_aa: CASSFGGHRRYTEAFF
v_call: TRBV5-1
j_call: TRBJ1-1
d_call: -
clone_size: -

cdr3_nt: TGCGCCAGCAGCGGGGGGACTAAGGATCGGGGTGAGCAGTTCTTC
cdr3_aa: CASSGGTKDRGEQFF
v_call: TRBV4-1
j_call: TRBJ2-1
d_call: TRBD2
clone_size: -

cdr3_nt: TGTGCCAGCAGCTCTGGGACTAGCGGAGGGGATGAGCAGTTCTTC
cdr3_aa: CASSSGTSGGDEQFF
v_call: TRBV7-9
j_call: TRBJ2-1
d_call: TRBD2
clone_size: -

cdr3_nt: TGTGCCAGCAGCCCAGTCAACACTGAAGCTTTCTTT
cdr3_aa: CASSPVNTEAFF
v_call: TRBV2
j_call: TRBJ1-1
d_call: -
clone_size: few

cdr3_nt: TGTGCCAGCAGCTTCCCCTGGACAGGCCATAATGAAAAACTGTTTTTT
cdr3_aa: CASSFPWTGHNEKLFF
v_call: TRBV5-5
j_call: TRBJ1-4
d_call: TRBD1
clone_size: -